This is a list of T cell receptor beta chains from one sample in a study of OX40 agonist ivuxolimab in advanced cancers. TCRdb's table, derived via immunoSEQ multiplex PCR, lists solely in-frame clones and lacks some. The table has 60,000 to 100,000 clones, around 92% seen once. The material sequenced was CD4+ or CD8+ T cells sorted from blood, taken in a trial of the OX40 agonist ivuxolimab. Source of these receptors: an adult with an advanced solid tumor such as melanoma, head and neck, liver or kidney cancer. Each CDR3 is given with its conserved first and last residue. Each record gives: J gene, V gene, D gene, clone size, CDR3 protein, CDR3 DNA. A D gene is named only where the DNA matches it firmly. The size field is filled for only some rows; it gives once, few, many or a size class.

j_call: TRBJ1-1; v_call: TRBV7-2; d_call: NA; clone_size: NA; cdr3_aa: CASSLVKYNTEAFF; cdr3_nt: TGTGCCAGCAGCTTAGTGAAATATAACACTGAAGCTTTCTTT
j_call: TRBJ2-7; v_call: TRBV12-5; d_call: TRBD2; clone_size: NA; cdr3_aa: CASGLAIGSGGSYEQYF; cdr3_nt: TGTGCTAGTGGTTTGGCCATTGGTAGCGGGGGCTCCTACGAGCAGTACTTC
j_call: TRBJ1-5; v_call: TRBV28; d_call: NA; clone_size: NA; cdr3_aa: CASSLWQGEGPNQPQHF; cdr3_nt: TGTGCCAGCAGTTTATGGCAAGGGGAGGGACCTAATCAGCCCCAGCATTTT
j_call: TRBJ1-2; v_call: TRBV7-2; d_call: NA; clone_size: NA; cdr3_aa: CASSLSTMGYGYTF; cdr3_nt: TGTGCCAGCAGCTTAAGTACAATGGGGTATGGCTACACCTTC
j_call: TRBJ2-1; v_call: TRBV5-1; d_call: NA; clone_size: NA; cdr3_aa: CASSGGRGDVYNEQFF; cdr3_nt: TGCGCCAGCAGCGGGGGCCGGGGGGACGTCTACAATGAGCAGTTCTTC
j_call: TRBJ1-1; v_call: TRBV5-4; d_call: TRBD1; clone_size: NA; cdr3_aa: CASSPGGWCTEAFF; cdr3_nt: TGTGCCAGCAGTCCAGGGGGATGGTGCACTGAAGCTTTCTTT
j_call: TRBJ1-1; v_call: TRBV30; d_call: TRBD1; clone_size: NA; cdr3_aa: CAWRSYRGHTEAFF; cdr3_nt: TGTGCCTGGAGAAGTTACAGGGGGCACACTGAAGCTTTCTTT
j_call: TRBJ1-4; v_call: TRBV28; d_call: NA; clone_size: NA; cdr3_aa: CASSKSLGTANEKLFF; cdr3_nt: TGTGCCAGCAGCAAATCCCTTGGTACAGCTAATGAAAAACTGTTTTTT
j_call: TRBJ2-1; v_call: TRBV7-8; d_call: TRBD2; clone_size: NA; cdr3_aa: CASSLVRTSGRRSYNEQFF; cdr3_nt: TGTGCCAGCAGCCTCGTTCGGACTAGCGGGAGGAGGTCCTACAATGAGCAGTTCTTC
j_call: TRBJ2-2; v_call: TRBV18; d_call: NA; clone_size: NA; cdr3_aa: CASSERLANTGELFF; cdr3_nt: TGTGCCAGCTCCGAGAGGCTAGCGAACACCGGGGAGCTGTTTTTT
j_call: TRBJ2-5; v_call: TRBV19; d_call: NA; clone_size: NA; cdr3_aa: CATLGDNTETQYF; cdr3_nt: TGTGCCACCCTCGGGGACAACACGGAGACCCAGTACTTC
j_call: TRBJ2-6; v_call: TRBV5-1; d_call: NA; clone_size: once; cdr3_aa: CASSIGANVLTF; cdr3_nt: TGCGCCAGCAGCATCGGGGCCAACGTCCTGACTTTC
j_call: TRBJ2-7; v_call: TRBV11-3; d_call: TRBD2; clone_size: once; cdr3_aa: CASSLEREGSSYEQYF; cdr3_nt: TGTGCCAGCAGCTTAGAAAGGGAGGGCAGCTCCTACGAGCAGTACTTC
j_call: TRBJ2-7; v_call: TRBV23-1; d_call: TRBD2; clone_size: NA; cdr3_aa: CASSQSSLAGVSYEQYF; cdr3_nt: TGCGCCAGCAGTCAATCGAGCCTAGCGGGAGTCTCCTACGAGCAGTACTTC
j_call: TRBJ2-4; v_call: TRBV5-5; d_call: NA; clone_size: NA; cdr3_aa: CASSLSYRDSDNKNIQYF; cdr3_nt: TGTGCCAGCAGCCTGTCTTACCGGGACTCCGACAATAAAAACATTCAGTACTTC
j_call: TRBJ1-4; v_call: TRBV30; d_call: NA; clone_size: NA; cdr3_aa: CAWRFWGSEKLFF; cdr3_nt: TGTGCCTGGAGGTTCTGGGGAAGTGAAAAACTGTTTTTT
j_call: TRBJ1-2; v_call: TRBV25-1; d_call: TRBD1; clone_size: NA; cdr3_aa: CASSGGQGFYGYTF; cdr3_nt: TGTGCCAGCAGTGGGGGACAGGGGTTCTATGGCTACACCTTC
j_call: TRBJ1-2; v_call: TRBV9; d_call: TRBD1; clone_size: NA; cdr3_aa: CASSAGQGLYHGYTF; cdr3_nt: TGTGCCAGCAGCGCCGGACAGGGACTGTACCATGGCTACACCTTC
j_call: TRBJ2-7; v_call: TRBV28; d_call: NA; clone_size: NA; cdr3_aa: CASFDRYEQYF; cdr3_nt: TGTGCCAGCTTCGATAGGTACGAGCAGTACTTC
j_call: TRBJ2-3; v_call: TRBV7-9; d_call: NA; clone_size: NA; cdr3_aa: CASSLSGPRDTQYF; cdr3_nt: TGTGCCAGCAGCTTAAGCGGGCCACGGGATACGCAGTATTTT
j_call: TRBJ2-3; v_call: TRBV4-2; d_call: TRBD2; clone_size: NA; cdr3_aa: CASSQEGDAGGPTDTQYF; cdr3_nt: TGTGCCAGCAGCCAAGAGGGGGATGCGGGAGGGCCAACAGATACGCAGTATTTT
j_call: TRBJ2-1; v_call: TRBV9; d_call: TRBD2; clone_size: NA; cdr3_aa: CASGLAGESEQFF; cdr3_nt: TGTGCCAGCGGACTAGCGGGAGAGAGTGAGCAGTTCTTC
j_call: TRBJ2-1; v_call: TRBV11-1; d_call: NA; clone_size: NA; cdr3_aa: CASSPLGRSRGNEQFF; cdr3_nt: TGTGCCAGCAGCCCCCTAGGGCGGAGCCGTGGCAATGAGCAGTTCTTC
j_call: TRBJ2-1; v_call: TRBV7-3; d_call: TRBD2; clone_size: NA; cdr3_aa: CASSLGRLAGGPFYNEQFF; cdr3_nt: TGTGCCAGCAGCTTAGGCCGTCTAGCGGGAGGGCCGTTCTACAATGAGCAGTTCTTC
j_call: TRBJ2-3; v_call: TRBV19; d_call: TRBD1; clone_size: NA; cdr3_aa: CASSINRGSTDTQYF; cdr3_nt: TGTGCCAGTAGTATAAACAGGGGTAGCACAGATACGCAGTATTTT
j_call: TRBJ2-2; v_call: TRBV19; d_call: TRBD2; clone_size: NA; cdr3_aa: CASSIRLAGVVGELFF; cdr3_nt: TGTGCCAGTAGTATTCGACTAGCGGGAGTGGTCGGGGAGCTGTTTTTT
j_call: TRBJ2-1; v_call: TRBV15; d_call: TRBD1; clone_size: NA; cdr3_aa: CATSVGTAYNEQFF; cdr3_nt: TGTGCCACCAGCGTAGGGACAGCCTACAATGAGCAGTTCTTC
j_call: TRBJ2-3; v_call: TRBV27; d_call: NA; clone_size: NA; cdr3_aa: CASSLSRASTDTQYF; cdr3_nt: TGTGCCAGCAGTTTATCGCGGGCAAGCACAGATACGCAGTATTTT
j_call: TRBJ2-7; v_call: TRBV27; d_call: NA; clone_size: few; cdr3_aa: CASSNWEDSYEQYF; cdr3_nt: TGTGCCAGCAGTAACTGGGAGGACTCCTACGAGCAGTACTTC
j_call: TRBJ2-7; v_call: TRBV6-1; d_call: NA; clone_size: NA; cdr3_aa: CASHGSSYEQYF; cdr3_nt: TGTGCCAGCCACGGGTCCTCCTACGAGCAGTACTTC
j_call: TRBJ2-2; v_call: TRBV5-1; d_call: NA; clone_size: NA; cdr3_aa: CASSRPSGTGELFF; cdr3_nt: TGCGCCAGCAGCCGGCCGAGCGGCACCGGGGAGCTGTTTTTT
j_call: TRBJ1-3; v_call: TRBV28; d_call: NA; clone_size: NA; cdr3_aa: CASSFQSGWQNTIYF; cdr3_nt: TGTGCCAGCAGTTTTCAATCAGGGTGGCAAAACACCATATATTTT
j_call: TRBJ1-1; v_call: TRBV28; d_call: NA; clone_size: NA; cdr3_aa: CASSRYSQGEAFF; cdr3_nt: TGTGCCAGCAGTCGCTACTCCCAGGGAGAAGCTTTCTTT
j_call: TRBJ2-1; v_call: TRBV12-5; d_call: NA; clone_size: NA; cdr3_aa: CASGLYTRWVYNEQFF; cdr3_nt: TGTGCTAGTGGTTTGTACACCCGATGGGTTTACAATGAGCAGTTCTTC
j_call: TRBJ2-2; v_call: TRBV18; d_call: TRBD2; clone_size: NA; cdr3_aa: CASSPRTSGLNTGELFF; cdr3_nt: TGTGCCAGCTCACCTAGGACTAGCGGGCTGAACACCGGGGAGCTGTTTTTT
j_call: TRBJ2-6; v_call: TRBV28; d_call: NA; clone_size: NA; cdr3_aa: CASSLWEGMSSGANVLTF; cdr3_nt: TGTGCCAGCAGTTTATGGGAAGGGATGAGCTCTGGGGCCAACGTCCTGACTTTC
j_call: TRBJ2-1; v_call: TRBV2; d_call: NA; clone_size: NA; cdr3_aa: CASKMYLTYNEQFF; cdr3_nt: TGTGCCAGCAAAATGTATCTAACCTACAATGAGCAGTTCTTC
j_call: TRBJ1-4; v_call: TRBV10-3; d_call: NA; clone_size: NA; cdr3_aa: CAISDGGEKLFF; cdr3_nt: TGTGCCATCAGTGACGGGGGGGAAAAACTGTTTTTT
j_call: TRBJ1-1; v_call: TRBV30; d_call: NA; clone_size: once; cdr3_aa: CAWRDPKLNTEAFF; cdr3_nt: TGTGCCTGGAGGGACCCCAAACTGAACACTGAAGCTTTCTTT
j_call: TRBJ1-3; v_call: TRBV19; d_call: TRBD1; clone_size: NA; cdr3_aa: CASTPTGTGGRYTIYF; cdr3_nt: TGTGCCAGTACCCCGACCGGGACAGGGGGGCGATACACCATATATTTT
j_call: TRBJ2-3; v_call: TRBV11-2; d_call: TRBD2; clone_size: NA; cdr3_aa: CASSLGLAGGAQYF; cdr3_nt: TGTGCCAGCAGCCTGGGACTAGCGGGAGGAGCGCAGTATTTT
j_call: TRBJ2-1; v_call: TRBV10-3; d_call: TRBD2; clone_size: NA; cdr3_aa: CAISPYWWPGGGRADNEQFF; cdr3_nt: TGTGCCATCAGTCCATATTGGTGGCCCGGGGGCGGGAGGGCCGACAATGAGCAGTTCTTC
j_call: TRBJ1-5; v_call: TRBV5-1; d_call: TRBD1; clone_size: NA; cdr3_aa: CASRLRTGDQPQHF; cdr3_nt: TGCGCCAGCAGACTTAGGACAGGGGATCAGCCCCAGCATTTT
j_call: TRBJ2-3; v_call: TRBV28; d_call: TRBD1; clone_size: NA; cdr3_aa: CASTSGQGTDTQYF; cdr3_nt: TGTGCCAGCACCTCTGGACAGGGAACAGATACGCAGTATTTT
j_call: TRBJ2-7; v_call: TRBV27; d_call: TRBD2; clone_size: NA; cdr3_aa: CASSSRTSSYEQYF; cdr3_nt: TGTGCCAGCAGTTCGCGGACTAGTTCCTACGAGCAGTACTTC
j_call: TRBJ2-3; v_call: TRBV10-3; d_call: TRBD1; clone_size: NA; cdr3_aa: CAMGQLERDTQYF; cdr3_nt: TGTGCCATGGGACAGTTAGAACGCGATACGCAGTATTTT
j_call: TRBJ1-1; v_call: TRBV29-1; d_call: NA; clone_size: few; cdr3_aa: CSAGTVTEAFF; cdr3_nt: TGCAGCGCTGGGACGGTGACTGAAGCTTTCTTT
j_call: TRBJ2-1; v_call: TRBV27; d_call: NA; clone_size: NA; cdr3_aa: CASSLFGGQGSYNEQFF; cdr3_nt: TGTGCCAGCAGTTTATTCGGGGGTCAAGGCTCCTACAATGAGCAGTTCTTC
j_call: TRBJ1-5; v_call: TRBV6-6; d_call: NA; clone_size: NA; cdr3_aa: CASSRLGNSNQPQHF; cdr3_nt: TGTGCCAGCAGTCGACTCGGGAATAGCAATCAGCCCCAGCATTTT
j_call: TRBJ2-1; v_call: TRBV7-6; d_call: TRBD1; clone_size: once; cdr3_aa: CASSLGATGGPFGEQFF; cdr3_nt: TGTGCCAGCAGCTTAGGGGCCACAGGGGGCCCGTTTGGTGAGCAGTTCTTC